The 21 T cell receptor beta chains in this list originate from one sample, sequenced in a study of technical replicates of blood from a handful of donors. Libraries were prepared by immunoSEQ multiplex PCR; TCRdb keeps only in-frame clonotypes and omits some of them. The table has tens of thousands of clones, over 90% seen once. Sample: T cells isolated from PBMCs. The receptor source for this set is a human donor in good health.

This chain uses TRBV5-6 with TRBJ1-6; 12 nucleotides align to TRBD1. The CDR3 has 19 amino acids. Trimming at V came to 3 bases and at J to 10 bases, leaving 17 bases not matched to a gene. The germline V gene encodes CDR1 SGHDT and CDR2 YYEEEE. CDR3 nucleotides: TGTGCCAGCAGCTGGGGGGACAGGGGGCCCGAGCACCCAGCCTCACCCCTCCACTTT. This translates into CASSWGDRGPEHPASPLHF.

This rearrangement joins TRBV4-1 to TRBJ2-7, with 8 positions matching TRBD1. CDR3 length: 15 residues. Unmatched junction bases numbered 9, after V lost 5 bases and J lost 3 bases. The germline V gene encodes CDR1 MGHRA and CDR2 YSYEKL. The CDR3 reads CASSSPGQAFYEQYF. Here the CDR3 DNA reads TGCGCCAGCAGCTCTCCGGGACAGGCTTTCTACGAGCAGTACTTC.

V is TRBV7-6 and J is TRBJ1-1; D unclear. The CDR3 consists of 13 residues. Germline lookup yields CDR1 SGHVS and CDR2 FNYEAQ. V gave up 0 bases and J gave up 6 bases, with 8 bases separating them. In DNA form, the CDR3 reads TGTGCCAGCAGCTTAGCGCCGGGTGCTGAAGCTTTCTTT. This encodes CASSLAPGAEAFF.

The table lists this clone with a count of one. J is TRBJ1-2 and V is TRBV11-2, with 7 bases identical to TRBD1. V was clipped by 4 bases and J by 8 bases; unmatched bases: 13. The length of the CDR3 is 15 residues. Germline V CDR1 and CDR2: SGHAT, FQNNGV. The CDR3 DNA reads TGTGCCAGCAGCTCAGGGGGTTCTGGGCCGTCAGGCTACACCTTC. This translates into CASSSGGSGPSGYTF.

For the CDR3, the DNA is TGTGCCAGCAGTCCGACAGTACAGTATGGCTACACCTTC. This gives the protein CASSPTVQYGYTF. This chain uses TRBV6-5 with TRBJ1-2; D is perhaps TRBD1 (5 bases). V was clipped by 5 bases and J by 5 bases, with 12 bases between them. Germline V gene lookup returns CDR1 MNHEY and CDR2 SVGAGI. The CDR3 is made up of 13 amino acids.

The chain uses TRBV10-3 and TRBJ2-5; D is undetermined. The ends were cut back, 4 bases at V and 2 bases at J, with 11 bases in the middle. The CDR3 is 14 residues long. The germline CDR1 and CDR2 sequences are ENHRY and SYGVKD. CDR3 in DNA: TGTGCCATCAGTGTCAGGCCAGATCAAGAGACCCAGTACTTC. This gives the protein CAISVRPDQETQYF.

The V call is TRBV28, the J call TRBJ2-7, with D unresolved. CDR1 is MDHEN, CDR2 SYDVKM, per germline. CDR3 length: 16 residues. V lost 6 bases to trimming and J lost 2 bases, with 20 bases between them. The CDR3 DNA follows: TGTGCCAGCAGCGAGGCTTGGGTTCTCAGTACCTACGAGCAGTACTTC. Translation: CASSEAWVLSTYEQYF.

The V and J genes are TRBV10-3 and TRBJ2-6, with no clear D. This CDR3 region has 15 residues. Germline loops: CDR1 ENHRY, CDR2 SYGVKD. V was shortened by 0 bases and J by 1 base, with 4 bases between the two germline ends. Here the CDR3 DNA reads TGTGCCATCAGTGAGTCTACATCTGGGGCCAACGTCCTGACTTTC. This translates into CAISESTSGANVLTF.

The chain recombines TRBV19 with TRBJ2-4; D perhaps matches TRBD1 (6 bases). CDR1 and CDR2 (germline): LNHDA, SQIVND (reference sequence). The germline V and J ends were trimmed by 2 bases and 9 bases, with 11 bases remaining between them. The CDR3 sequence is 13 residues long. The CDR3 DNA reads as TGTGCCAGTAGTATACTCCGAGGGGGCATTCAGTACTTC. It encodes CASSILRGGIQYF.

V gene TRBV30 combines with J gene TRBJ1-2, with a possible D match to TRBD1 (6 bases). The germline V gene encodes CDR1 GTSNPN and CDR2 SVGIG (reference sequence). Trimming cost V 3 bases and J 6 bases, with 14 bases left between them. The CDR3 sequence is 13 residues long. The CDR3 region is CAWSRQGTDGYTF. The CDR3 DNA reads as TGTGCCTGGAGCCGCCAGGGGACCGATGGCTACACCTTC.

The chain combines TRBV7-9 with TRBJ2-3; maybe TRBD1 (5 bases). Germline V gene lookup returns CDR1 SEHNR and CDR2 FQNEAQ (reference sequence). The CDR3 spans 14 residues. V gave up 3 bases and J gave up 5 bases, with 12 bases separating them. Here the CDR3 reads CASSLGLVGDTQYF. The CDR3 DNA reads TGTGCCAGCAGCTTGGGGCTAGTGGGAGATACGCAGTATTTT.

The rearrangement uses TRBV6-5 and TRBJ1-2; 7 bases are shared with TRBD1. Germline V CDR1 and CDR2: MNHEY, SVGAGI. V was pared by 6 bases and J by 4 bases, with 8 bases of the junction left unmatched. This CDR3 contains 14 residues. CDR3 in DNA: TGTGCCAGCAGACCTACAGGGGATAGCTATGGCTACACCTTC. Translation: CASRPTGDSYGYTF.

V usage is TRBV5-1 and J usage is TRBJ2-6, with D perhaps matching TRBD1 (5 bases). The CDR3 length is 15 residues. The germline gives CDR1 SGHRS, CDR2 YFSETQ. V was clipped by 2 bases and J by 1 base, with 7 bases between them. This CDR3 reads CASSLQVSGANVLTF. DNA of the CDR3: TGCGCCAGCAGCTTACAGGTATCTGGGGCCAACGTCCTGACTTTC. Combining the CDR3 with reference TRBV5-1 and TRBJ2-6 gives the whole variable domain KAGVTQTPRYLIKTRGQQVTLSCSPISGHRSVSWYQQTPGQGLQFLFEYFSETQRNKGNFPGRFSGRQFSNSRSEMNVSTLELGDSALYLCASSLQVSGANVLTFGAGSRLTVL.

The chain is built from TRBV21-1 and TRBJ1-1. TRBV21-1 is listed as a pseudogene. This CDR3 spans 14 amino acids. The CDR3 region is CASSKGGPNTEAFF. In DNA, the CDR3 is TGTGCCAGCAGCAAGGGAGGGCCGAACACTGAAGCTTTCTTT.

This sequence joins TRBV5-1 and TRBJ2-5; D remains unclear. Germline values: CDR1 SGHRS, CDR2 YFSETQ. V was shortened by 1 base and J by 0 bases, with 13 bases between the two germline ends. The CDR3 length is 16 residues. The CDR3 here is CASSLFRSLYQETQYF. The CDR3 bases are TGCGCCAGCAGCTTGTTCCGGTCTCTGTACCAAGAGACCCAGTACTTC. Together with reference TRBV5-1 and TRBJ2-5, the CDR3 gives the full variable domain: KAGVTQTPRYLIKTRGQQVTLSCSPISGHRSVSWYQQTPGQGLQFLFEYFSETQRNKGNFPGRFSGRQFSNSRSEMNVSTLELGDSALYLCASSLFRSLYQETQYFGPGTRLLVL.

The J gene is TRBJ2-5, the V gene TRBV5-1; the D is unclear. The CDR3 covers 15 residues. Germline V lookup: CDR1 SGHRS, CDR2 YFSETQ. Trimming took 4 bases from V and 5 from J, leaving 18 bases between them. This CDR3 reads CASSLSRNPRETQYF. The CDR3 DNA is TGCGCCAGCAGCCTCTCACGGAACCCGAGGGAGACCCAGTACTTC.

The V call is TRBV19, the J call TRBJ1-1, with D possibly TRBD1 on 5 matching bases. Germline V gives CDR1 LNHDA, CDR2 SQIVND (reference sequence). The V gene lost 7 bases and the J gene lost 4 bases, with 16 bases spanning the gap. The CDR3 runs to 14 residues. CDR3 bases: TGTGCCAGTAATTGGGGGGGGAGGGTCACTGAAGCTTTCTTT. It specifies CASNWGGRVTEAFF.

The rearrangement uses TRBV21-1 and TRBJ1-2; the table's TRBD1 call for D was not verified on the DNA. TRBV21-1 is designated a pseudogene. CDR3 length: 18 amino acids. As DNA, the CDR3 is TGTGCCAGCAGCAAAGGATTCGGTAAGGGGCGTGCTAACTATGGCTACACCTTC. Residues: CASSKGFGKGRANYGYTF.

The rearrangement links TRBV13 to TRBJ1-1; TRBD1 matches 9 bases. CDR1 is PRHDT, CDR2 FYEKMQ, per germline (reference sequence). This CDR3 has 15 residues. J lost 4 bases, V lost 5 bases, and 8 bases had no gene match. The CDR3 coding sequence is TGTGCCAGCAGCGCTCCGGGACAGGGTGCCACTGAAGCTTTCTTT. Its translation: CASSAPGQGATEAFF.

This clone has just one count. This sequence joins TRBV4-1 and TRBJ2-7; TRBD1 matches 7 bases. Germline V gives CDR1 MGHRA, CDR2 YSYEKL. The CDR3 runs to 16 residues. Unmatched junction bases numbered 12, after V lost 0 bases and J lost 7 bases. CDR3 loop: CASSQERDRVVGEQYF. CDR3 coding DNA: TGCGCCAGCAGCCAAGAACGAGACAGGGTCGTGGGAGAGCAGTACTTC.

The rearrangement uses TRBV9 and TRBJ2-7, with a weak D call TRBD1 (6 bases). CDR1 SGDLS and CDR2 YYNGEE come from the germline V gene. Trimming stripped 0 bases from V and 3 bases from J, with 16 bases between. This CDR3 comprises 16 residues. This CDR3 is CASSVGASGQHYEQYF. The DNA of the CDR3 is TGTGCCAGCAGCGTAGGAGCTTCGGGACAACACTACGAGCAGTACTTC.